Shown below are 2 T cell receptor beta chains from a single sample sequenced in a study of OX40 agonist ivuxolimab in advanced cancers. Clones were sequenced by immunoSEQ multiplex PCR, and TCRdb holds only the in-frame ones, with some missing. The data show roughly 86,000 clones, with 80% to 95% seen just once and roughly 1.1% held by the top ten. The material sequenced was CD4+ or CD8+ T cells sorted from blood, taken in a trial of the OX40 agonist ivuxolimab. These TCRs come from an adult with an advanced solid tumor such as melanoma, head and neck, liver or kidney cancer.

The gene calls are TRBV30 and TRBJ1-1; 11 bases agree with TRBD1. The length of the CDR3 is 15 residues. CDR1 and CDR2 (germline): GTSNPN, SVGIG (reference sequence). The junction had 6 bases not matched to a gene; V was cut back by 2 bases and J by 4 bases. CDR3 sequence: CAWSLSGTGGTEAFF. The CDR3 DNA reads TGTGCCTGGAGTCTTTCGGGGACAGGGGGCACTGAAGCTTTCTTT. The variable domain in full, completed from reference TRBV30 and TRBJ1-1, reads SQTIHQWPATLVQPVGSPLSLECTVEGTSNPNLYWYRQAAGRGLQLLFYSVGIGQISSEVPQNLSASRPQDRQFILSSKKLLLSDSGFYLCAWSLSGTGGTEAFFGQGTRLTVV.

In DNA, the CDR3 is TGTGCCAGCAGCCAAAGTGCCTCCTACGAGCAGTACTTC. This gives the protein CASSQSASYEQYF. The chain couples TRBV2 to TRBJ2-7; D call uncertain. This CDR3 has 13 residues. Trimming shortened V by 6 bases and J by 0 bases, and 9 bases separated the two germline ends. Germline V gives CDR1 SNHLY, CDR2 FYNNEI.